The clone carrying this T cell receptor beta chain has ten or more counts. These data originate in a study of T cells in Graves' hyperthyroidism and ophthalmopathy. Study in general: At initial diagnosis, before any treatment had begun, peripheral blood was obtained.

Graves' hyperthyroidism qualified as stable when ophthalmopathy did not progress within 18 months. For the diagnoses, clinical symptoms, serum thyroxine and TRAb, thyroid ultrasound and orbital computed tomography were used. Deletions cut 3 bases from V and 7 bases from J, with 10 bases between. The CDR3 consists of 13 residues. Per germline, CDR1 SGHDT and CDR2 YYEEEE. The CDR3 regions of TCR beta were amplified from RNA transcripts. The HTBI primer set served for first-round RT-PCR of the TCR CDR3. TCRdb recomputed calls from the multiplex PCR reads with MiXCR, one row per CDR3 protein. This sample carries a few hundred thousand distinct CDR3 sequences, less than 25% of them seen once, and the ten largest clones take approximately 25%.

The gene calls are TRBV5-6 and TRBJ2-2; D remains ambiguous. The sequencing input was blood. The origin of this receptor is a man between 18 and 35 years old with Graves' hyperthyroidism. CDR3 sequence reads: CASSSTLGGELFF. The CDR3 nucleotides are TGTGCCAGCAGCTCGACCTTGGGCGGGGAGCTGTTTTTT.